This TCR beta chain was sequenced during a study of cytomegalovirus exposure and HLA in healthy donors. Vbeta (60) and Jbeta (13) primers were used in the PCR. The method was immunoSEQ multiplex PCR; TCRdb's version includes in-frame clones alone and lacks a portion of them. Of more than 250,000 clones listed, around nine tenths were seen once; the top ten hold roughly 2.3%. Whole-study findings and limits: A later analysis by the authors found several of the most significant clusters apparently linked to common viral pathogens. Most subjects had HLA-A and HLA-B alleles reportedly predicted accurately by TCR beta sequences. Specific recognition of CMV antigens was confirmed in vitro for a few chains (all CMV-associated).

Details on this clone: Its specificity is unknown.

The germline V gene encodes CDR1 KGHSH and CDR2 LQKENI. V was trimmed by 8 bases and J by 4 bases, leaving 18 bases between them. This CDR3 is 15 amino acids long. Sample: PBMCs. The chain carries TRBV18 and TRBJ1-5; a possible D gene is TRBD1 (6 bases). The TCR originated in a young woman in good health and CMV-seronegative. This CDR3 reads CASAGRDGTNQPQHF. As DNA, the CDR3 is TGTGCCAGCGCTGGGAGGGACGGGACAAATCAGCCCCAGCATTTT.